This is a list of T cell receptor beta chains from one sample in a study of blood T cell repertoires in COVID-19. Sequenced by immunoSEQ multiplex PCR; TCRdb stores in-frame clones only, minus some. The sample has 200,000 to 250,000 clones; 82% are singletons. The sequenced material came from peripheral blood. Every receptor here comes from a woman between 65 and 79 years old with COVID-19, enrolled during active disease. CDR3s include the opening cysteine and the closing phenylalanine or tryptophan. The order of the fields is V gene, clone size, J gene, CDR3 protein. The size field is filled for only some rows; it gives once, few, many or a size class.

TRBV7-9	NA	TRBJ2-1	CASSLGLHNEQFF
TRBV12-3/TRBV12-4	NA	TRBJ2-7	CASTSWGLYEQYF
TRBV7-9	NA	TRBJ2-5	CASSPGTGGSETQYF
TRBV28	NA	TRBJ2-1	CASSLLGGTTGNEQFF
TRBV7-2	NA	TRBJ2-5	CASSFSQGGETQYF
TRBV15	NA	TRBJ2-7	CATSRPGQGAYEQYF
TRBV7-2	NA	TRBJ2-2	CASSVIRGGELFF
TRBV11-2	NA	TRBJ2-7	CASSLGEVGEQYF
TRBV7-9	few	TRBJ1-5	CASSSTAGGAFHQPQHF
TRBV7-8	NA	TRBJ2-5	CASSLDQGQETQYF